This T cell receptor beta chain was captured in a study of blood T cell repertoires in COVID-19. The Seattle site enrolled patients during active infection and followed them longitudinally. Original analysis: Amplification with reference gene primers provided the estimates of nucleated cell counts. The method was immunoSEQ multiplex PCR; TCRdb's version includes in-frame clones alone and lacks a portion of them. D and trimming come from the DNA, and the V and J calls and clone size come from that table. The repertoire holds about 56,000 clones, with about 88% as singletons. Deletions cut 0 bases from V and 1 base from J, with 3 bases between. CDR3 length: 14 residues. Germline CDR1 is SGHTA and CDR2 is FQGNSA.

The clonotype originates from a woman aged 60-70 years with COVID-19, enrolled during active disease. This chain links TRBV7-2 with TRBJ2-2; D ambiguous. The sequencing input was peripheral blood. CDR3 loop: CASSLAVNTGELFF. DNA for the CDR3: TGTGCCAGCAGCTTAGCCGTGAACACCGGGGAGCTGTTTTTT.